This TCR beta chain originates from a study of cytomegalovirus exposure and HLA in healthy donors. Study-wide findings and caveats: Upon later analysis, HLA-associated TCR beta chains proved more clonally expanded than other, equally common chains.

V gave up 5 bases and J gave up 4 bases; unmatched junction bases: 10. From germline, CDR1 is SGHTA and CDR2 FQGNSA. This CDR3 region has 16 residues. Each donor's status was that of a healthy bone marrow donor. Details on this clone: Its target is not known.

The PCR ran on 60 Vbeta and 13 Jbeta primers. Some clones are missing from TCRdb's copy, which holds only in-frame ones; the method was immunoSEQ multiplex PCR. The sample includes about 160,000 clones, around four fifths of them seen just once. This chain joins TRBV7-2 and TRBJ1-4; 7 nucleotides line up with TRBD1. Material: PBMCs. The TCR originated in a woman aged 18-29 years in good health and CMV-seronegative. CDR3 in DNA: TGTGCCAGCAGCCCTATACCCGGGACAGTTAATGAAAAACTGTTTTTT. This translates into CASSPIPGTVNEKLFF.